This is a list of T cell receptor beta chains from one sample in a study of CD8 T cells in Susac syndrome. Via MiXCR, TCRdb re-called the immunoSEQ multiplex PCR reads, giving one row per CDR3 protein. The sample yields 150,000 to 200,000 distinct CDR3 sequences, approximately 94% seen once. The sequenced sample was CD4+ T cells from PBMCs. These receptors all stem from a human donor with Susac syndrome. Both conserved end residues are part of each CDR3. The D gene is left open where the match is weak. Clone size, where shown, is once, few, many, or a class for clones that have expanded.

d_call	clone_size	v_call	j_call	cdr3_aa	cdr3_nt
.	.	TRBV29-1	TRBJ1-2	CSVYEGYGYTF	TGCAGCGTTTATGAGGGCTATGGCTACACCTTC
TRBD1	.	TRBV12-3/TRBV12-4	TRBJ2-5	CASSLPGGTGGGWETQYF	TGTGCCAGCAGTCTCCCCGGAGGGACAGGTGGCGGTTGGGAGACCCAGTACTTC
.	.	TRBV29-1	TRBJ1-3	CSIDLGSSSGNTIYF	TGCAGCATCGATCTCGGCAGTAGCTCTGGAAACACCATATATTTT
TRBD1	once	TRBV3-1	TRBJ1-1	CASSQEGQGAARAFF	TGTGCCAGCAGCCAAGAAGGACAGGGGGCCGCTCGGGCTTTCTTT
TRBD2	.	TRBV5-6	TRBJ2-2	CASSLLAGAATGELFF	TGTGCCAGCAGCTTGTTAGCGGGGGCCGCCACCGGGGAGCTGTTTTTT
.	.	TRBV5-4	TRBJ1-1	CASSFGLAATEAFF	TGTGCCAGCAGCTTCGGGCTGGCCGCCACTGAAGCTTTCTTT
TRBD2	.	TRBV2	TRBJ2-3	CASSVEGGSSTDTQYF	TGTGCCAGCAGTGTGGAAGGCGGGAGCAGCACAGATACGCAGTATTTT
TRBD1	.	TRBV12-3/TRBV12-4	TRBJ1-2	CASSPRQGYGYTF	TGTGCCAGCAGTCCGCGACAGGGTTATGGCTACACCTTC
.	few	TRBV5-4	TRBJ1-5	CASSAGEKNQPQHF	TGTGCCAGCAGCGCCGGGGAAAAGAATCAGCCCCAGCATTTT
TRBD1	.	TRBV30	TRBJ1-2	CAWWDSSSGYTF	TGTGCCTGGTGGGACAGCAGCTCTGGCTACACCTTC
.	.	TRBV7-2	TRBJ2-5	CASSSSTEGTQYF	TGTGCCAGCAGCTCTAGCACCGAGGGGACCCAGTACTTC
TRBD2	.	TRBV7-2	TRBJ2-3	CASSAGTSWVTDTQYF	TGTGCCAGCAGCGCCGGGACTAGTTGGGTCACAGATACGCAGTATTTT
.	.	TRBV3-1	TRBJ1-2	CASSPSPQGGYTF	TGTGCCAGCAGCCCCTCCCCCCAGGGTGGCTACACCTTC
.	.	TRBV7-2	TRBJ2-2	CASSIGSPANTGELFF	TGTGCCAGCAGCATCGGGAGCCCCGCGAACACCGGGGAGCTGTTTTTT
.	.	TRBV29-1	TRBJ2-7	CSVLEGARYEQYF	TGCAGCGTTCTAGAAGGGGCGCGGTACGAGCAGTACTTC
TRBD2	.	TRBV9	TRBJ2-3	CASSVGDTGRADTQYF	TGTGCCAGCAGCGTCGGGGACACCGGGAGGGCAGATACGCAGTATTTT
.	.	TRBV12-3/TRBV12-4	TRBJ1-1	CASSSWVTEAFF	TGTGCCAGCAGTTCTTGGGTAACTGAAGCTTTCTTT
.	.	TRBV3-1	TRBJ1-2	CASSQMGARGIGYTF	TGTGCCAGCAGCCAGATGGGTGCTCGGGGGATTGGCTACACCTTC
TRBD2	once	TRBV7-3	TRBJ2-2	CASSPGGRITGELFF	TGTGCCAGCAGCCCGGGGGGGCGTATCACCGGGGAGCTGTTTTTT
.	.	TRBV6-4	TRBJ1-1	CANPNRVDTEAFF	TGTGCCAATCCCAACAGGGTGGACACTGAAGCTTTCTTT
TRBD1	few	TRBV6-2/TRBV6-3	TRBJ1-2	CASSRDSNYGYTF	TGTGCCAGCAGTCGGGACAGCAACTATGGCTACACCTTC
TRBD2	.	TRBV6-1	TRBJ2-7	CASRLAVWYEQYF	TGTGCCAGCCGGCTAGCGGTTTGGTACGAGCAGTACTTC
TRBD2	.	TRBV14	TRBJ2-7	CASSQGVREGRDEQYF	TGTGCCAGCAGCCAAGGGGTCCGGGAGGGTAGGGACGAGCAGTACTTC
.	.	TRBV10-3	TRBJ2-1	CAISTFLAAGDNEQFF	TGTGCCATCTCCACTTTTCTAGCGGCAGGGGACAATGAGCAGTTCTTC
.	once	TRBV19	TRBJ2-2	CASTGRNGELFF	TGTGCCTCTACTGGGCGGAACGGGGAGCTGTTTTTT
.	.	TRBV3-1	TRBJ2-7	CASSQAAGEQYF	TGTGCCAGCAGCCAAGCTGCCGGAGAGCAGTACTTC
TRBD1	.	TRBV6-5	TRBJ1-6	CASSYSAGGLHF	TGTGCCAGCAGTTACTCAGCAGGGGGACTCCACTTT
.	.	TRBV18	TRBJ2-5	CASSPDLPTFQETQYF	TGTGCCAGCTCACCAGACCTACCCACCTTCCAAGAGACCCAGTACTTC